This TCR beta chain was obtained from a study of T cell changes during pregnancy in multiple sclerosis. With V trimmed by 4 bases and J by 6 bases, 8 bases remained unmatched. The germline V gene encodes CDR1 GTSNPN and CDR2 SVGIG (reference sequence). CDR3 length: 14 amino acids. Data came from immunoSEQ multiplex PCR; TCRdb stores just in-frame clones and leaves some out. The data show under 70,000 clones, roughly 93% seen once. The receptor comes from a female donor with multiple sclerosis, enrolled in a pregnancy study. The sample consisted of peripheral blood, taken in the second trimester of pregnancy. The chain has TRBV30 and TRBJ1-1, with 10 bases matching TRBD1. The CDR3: CAWKRDRGTAEAFF. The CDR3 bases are TGTGCCTGGAAGCGGGACAGGGGTACCGCTGAAGCTTTCTTT.